The source of this T cell receptor (beta chain) is a study of blood T cell repertoires in COVID-19. Study as a whole: Italy, Spain and the United States were the sources of the convalescent and acute COVID-19 samples. T cells, B-cell-depleted T cells, or PBMCs supplied cDNA or gDNA.

This CDR3 has 13 residues. Losses at the gene ends were 6 bases for V and 10 bases for J; bases not matched to a gene: 9. Per the study methods: Amplification of reference gene primers was used by the study to estimate nucleated cell counts. Clones were sequenced by immunoSEQ multiplex PCR, and TCRdb holds only the in-frame ones, with some missing. V and J calls and clone size are copied from that table; D and trimming were computed from the DNA. The repertoire consists of tens of thousands of clones, with roughly 82% occurring once and the leading ten covering around 8.2%. The sequencing sample was made of peripheral blood. This rearrangement joins TRBV12-3 or TRBV12-4 to TRBJ2-1; 7 bases map to TRBD2. This sequence was found in a woman older than 75 with acute or convalescent COVID-19. CDR3 sequence reads: CASRPAGVGEQFF. CDR3 bases: TGTGCCAGCAGACCCGCGGGGGTTGGGGAGCAGTTCTTC.